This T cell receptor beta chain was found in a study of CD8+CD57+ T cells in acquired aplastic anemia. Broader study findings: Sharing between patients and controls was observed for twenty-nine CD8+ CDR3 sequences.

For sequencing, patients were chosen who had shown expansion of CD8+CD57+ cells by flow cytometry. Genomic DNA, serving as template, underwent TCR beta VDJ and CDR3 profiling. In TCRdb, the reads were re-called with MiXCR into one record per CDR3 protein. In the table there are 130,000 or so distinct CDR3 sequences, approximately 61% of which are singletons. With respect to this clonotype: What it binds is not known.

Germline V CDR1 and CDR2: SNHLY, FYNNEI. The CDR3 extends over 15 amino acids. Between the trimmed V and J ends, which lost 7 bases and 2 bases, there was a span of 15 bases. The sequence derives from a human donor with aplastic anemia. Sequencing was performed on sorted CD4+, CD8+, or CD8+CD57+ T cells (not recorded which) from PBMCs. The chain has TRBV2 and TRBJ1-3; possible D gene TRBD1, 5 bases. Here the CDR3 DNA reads TGTGCCAGCAAGATCCTGGGGGGACCTGGAAACACCATATATTTT. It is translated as CASKILGGPGNTIYF.